Listed below are T cell receptor beta chains from one sample, sequenced in a study of Ad26.COV2.S vaccination and SARS-CoV-2 variants. The protocol was immunoSEQ multiplex PCR, while the TCRdb copy is restricted to in-frame clones and leaves out a portion. The table includes about 680,000 clones, 89% detected once. The input for sequencing was peripheral blood, taken in a trial of Ad26.COV2.S vaccine versus placebo. These receptors were obtained from a person between 18 and 65 years old who received the Ad26.COV2.S COVID-19 vaccine or a placebo. Each CDR3 is given without its conserved first and last residue. Some rows mark clone size as missing; the rest say once, few, many or name a class of expanded clone.

j_gene: TRBJ2-3; v_gene: TRBV20-1; abundance: .; CDR3aa: SASVLAGTDTQY
j_gene: TRBJ2-7; v_gene: TRBV6-5; abundance: .; CDR3aa: ASSSRYEQY
j_gene: TRBJ1-6; v_gene: TRBV19; abundance: .; CDR3aa: ASRTTGQNSPLH
j_gene: TRBJ1-5; v_gene: TRBV3-1/TRBV3-2; abundance: .; CDR3aa: ASSQGDNQPQH
j_gene: TRBJ2-1; v_gene: TRBV18; abundance: .; CDR3aa: ASSQGLAGGEQF
j_gene: TRBJ1-2; v_gene: TRBV18; abundance: .; CDR3aa: ASSPQPPTGANYGYT
j_gene: TRBJ1-5; v_gene: TRBV7-2; abundance: .; CDR3aa: ASSLGRSNQPQH
j_gene: TRBJ1-1; v_gene: TRBV13; abundance: .; CDR3aa: ASSQVQGFTEAF
j_gene: TRBJ2-3; v_gene: TRBV7-2; abundance: .; CDR3aa: ASSFRITRGADTQY
j_gene: TRBJ2-2; v_gene: TRBV18; abundance: .; CDR3aa: ASSTGQGWTGELF
j_gene: TRBJ2-5; v_gene: TRBV12-5; abundance: .; CDR3aa: ASGLERETQY
j_gene: TRBJ1-1; v_gene: TRBV7-2; abundance: .; CDR3aa: ASSSDTNTEAF
j_gene: TRBJ1-6; v_gene: TRBV27; abundance: .; CDR3aa: ASSLWQGPSNSPLH
j_gene: TRBJ2-7; v_gene: TRBV27; abundance: .; CDR3aa: ASSNRDATYEQY
j_gene: TRBJ2-7; v_gene: TRBV27; abundance: few; CDR3aa: ASSPVRDSFYEQY
j_gene: TRBJ1-5; v_gene: TRBV30; abundance: .; CDR3aa: AWSSDRGPQPQH
j_gene: TRBJ2-2; v_gene: TRBV3-1/TRBV3-2; abundance: once; CDR3aa: ASSQDPTGTTGELF
j_gene: TRBJ2-1; v_gene: TRBV18; abundance: .; CDR3aa: ASSPTGQSSYNEQF
j_gene: TRBJ2-5; v_gene: TRBV19; abundance: .; CDR3aa: ASSIERGTGMETQY
j_gene: TRBJ1-1; v_gene: TRBV5-6; abundance: .; CDR3aa: ASSLGPPWATEAF
j_gene: TRBJ2-5; v_gene: TRBV4-3; abundance: .; CDR3aa: ASSQVMGETQY
j_gene: TRBJ1-1; v_gene: TRBV5-1; abundance: .; CDR3aa: ASSLQVANTEAF
j_gene: TRBJ1-2; v_gene: TRBV14; abundance: .; CDR3aa: ASSPQGALGYGYT
j_gene: TRBJ2-5; v_gene: TRBV7-9; abundance: .; CDR3aa: ASSQDRWGRNQETQY
j_gene: TRBJ1-1; v_gene: TRBV3-1/TRBV3-2; abundance: .; CDR3aa: ASSHRGGTEAF
j_gene: TRBJ2-7; v_gene: TRBV19; abundance: .; CDR3aa: ASSILAGDYEQY
j_gene: TRBJ2-7; v_gene: TRBV7-2; abundance: .; CDR3aa: ASSLAGGASSYEQY
j_gene: TRBJ2-3; v_gene: TRBV24-1; abundance: .; CDR3aa: ATSSGGLPDTQY
j_gene: TRBJ1-2; v_gene: TRBV10-3; abundance: .; CDR3aa: AIRDRGNGYT
j_gene: TRBJ2-3; v_gene: TRBV6-5; abundance: .; CDR3aa: ASTGWNTDTQY
j_gene: TRBJ1-1; v_gene: TRBV24-1; abundance: .; CDR3aa: ATRGPNTEAF